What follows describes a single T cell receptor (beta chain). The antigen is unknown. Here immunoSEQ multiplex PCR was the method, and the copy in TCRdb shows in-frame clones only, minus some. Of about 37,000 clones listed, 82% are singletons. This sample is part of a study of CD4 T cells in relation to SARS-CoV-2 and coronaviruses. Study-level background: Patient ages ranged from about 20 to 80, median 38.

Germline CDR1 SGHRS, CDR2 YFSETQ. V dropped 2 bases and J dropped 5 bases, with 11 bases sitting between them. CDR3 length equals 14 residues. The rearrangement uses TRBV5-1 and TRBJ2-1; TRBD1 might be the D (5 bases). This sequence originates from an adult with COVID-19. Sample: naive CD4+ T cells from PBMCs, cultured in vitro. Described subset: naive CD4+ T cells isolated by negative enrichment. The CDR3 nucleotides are TGCGCCAGCAGCTTATCAGGGCAAGACAATGAGCAGTTCTTC. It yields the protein CASSLSGQDNEQFF. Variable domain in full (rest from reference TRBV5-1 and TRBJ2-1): KAGVTQTPRYLIKTRGQQVTLSCSPISGHRSVSWYQQTPGQGLQFLFEYFSETQRNKGNFPGRFSGRQFSNSRSEMNVSTLELGDSALYLCASSLSGQDNEQFFGPGTRLTVL.